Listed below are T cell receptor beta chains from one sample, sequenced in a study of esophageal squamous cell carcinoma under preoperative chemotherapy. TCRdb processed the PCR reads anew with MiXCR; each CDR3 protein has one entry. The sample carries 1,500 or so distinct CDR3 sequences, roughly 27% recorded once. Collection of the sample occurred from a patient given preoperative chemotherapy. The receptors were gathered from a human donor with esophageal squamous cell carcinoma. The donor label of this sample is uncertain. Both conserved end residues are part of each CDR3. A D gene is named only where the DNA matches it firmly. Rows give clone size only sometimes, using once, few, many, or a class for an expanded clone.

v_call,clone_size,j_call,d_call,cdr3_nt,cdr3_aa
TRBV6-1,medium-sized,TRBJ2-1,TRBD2,TGTGCCAGCACGGTGGGAGGGACGGTAAGCAATGAGCAGTTCTTC,CASTVGGTVSNEQFF
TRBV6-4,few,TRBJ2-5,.,TGTGCCAGCAGCCCCGCCGGCGACGGGAGCGGAGAGACCCAGTACTTC,CASSPAGDGSGETQYF
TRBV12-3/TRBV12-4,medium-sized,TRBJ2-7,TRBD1,TGTGCCAGCACCGAACAGGGGACGAGCTCCTACAATGAGCAGTACTTC,CASTEQGTSSYNEQYF
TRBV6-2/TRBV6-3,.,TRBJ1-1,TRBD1,TGTGCCAGCAAATCGGGACAGGGGGACACTGAAGCTTTCTTT,CASKSGQGDTEAFF